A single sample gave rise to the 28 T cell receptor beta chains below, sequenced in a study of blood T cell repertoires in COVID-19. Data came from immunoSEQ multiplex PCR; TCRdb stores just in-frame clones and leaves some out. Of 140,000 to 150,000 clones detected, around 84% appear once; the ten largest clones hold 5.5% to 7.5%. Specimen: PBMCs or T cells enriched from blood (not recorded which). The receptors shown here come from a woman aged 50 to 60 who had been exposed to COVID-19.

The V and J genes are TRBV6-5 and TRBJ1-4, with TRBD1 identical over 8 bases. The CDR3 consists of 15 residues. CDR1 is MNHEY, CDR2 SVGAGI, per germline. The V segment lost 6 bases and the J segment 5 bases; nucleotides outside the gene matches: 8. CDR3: CASSPRTGLNEKLFF. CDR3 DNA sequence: TGTGCCAGCAGCCCCCGGACAGGGCTGAATGAAAAACTGTTTTTT.

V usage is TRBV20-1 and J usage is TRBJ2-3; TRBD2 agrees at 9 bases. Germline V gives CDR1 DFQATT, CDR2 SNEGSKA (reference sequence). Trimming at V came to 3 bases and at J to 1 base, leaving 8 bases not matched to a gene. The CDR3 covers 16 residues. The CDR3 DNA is TGCAGTGCTAGTTCGCGGGGGGGACGCCGCACAGATACGCAGTATTTT. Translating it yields CSASSRGGRRTDTQYF.

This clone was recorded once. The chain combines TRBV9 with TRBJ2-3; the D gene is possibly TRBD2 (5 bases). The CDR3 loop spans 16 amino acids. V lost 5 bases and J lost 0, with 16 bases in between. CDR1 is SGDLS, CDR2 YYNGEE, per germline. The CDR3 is CASSQSPSGSTDTQYF. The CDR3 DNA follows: TGTGCCAGCAGTCAGTCGCCAAGCGGTAGCACAGATACGCAGTATTTT.

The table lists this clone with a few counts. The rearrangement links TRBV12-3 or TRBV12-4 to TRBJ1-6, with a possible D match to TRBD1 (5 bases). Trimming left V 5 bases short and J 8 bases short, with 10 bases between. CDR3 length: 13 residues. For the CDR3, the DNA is TGTGCCAGCAGTGGGGGGGGTGATTCACCCCTCCACTTT. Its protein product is CASSGGGDSPLHF.

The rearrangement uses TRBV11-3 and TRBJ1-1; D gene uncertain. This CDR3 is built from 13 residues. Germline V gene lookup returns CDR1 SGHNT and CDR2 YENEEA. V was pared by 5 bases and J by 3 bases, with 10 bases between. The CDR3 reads CASSPRRYTEAFF. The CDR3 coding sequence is TGTGCCAGCAGCCCCCGGAGGTACACTGAAGCTTTCTTT.

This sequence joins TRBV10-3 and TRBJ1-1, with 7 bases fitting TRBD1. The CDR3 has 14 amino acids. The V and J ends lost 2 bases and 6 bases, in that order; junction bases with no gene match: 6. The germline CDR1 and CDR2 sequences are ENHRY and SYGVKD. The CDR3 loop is CAISEGQVLSEAFF. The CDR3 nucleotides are TGTGCCATCAGTGAGGGACAGGTACTCTCTGAAGCTTTCTTT.

The CDR3 is CASSPLAGVTDTQYF. As DNA, the CDR3 is TGTGCCAGCTCCCCGCTAGCGGGAGTTACAGATACGCAGTATTTT. The chain uses TRBV18 and TRBJ2-3, with 10 nucleotides matching TRBD2. The germline V gene encodes CDR1 KGHSH and CDR2 LQKENI. The J segment lost 3 bases and the V segment lost 6 bases, leaving 6 bases of the junction unmatched. The CDR3 has 15 residues. The whole variable domain, remainder taken from reference TRBV18 and TRBJ2-3, is NAGVMQNPRHLVRRRGQEARLRCSPMKGHSHVYWYRQLPEEGLKFMVYLQKENIIDESGMPKERFSAEFPKEGPSILRIQQVVRGDSAAYFCASSPLAGVTDTQYFGPGTRLTVL.

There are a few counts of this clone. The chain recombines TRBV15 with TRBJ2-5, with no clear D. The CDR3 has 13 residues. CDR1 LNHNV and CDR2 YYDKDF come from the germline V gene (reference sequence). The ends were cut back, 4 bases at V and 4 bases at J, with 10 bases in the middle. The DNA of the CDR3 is TGTGCCACCAGCAAATTTGGCGGAGAGACCCAGTACTTC. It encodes CATSKFGGETQYF.

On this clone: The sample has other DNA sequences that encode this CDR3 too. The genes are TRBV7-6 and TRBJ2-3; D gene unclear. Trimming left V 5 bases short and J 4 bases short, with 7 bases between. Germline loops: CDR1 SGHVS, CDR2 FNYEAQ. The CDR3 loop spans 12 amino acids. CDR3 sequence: CASSLSPDTQYF. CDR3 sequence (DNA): TGTGCCAGCAGCCTCAGTCCAGATACGCAGTATTTT.

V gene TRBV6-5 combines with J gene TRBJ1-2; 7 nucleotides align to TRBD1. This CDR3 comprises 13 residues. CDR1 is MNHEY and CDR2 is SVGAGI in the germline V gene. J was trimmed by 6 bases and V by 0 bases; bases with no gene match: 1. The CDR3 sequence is CASSYSTGHGYTF. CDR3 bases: TGTGCCAGCAGTTACTCGACAGGGCATGGCTACACCTTC.

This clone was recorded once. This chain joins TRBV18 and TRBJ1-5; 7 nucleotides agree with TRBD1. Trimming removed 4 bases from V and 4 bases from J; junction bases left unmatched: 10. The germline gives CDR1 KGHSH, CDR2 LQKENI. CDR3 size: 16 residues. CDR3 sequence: CASSLVEGGRNQPQHF. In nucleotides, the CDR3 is TGTGCCAGCTCACTAGTAGAAGGGGGCAGGAATCAGCCCCAGCATTTT.

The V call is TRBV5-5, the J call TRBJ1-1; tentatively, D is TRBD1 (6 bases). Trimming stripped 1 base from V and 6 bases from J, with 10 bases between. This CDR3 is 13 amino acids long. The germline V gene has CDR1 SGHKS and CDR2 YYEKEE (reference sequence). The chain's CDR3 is CASSLYSGAEAFF. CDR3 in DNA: TGTGCCAGCAGCTTGTATTCAGGGGCTGAAGCTTTCTTT.

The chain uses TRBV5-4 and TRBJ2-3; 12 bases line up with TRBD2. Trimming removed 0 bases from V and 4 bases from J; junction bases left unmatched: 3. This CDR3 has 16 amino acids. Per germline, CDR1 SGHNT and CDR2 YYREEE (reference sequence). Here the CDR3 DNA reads TGTGCCAGCAGCTTGGAACTAGCGGGGGGTTCAGATACGCAGTATTTT. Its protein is CASSLELAGGSDTQYF.

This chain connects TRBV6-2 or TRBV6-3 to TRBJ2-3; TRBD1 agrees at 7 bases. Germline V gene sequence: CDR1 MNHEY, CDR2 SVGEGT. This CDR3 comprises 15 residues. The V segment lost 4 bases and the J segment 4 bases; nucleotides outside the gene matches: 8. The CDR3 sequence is CASSLRDRDADTQYF. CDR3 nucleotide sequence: TGTGCCAGCAGTTTGCGTGACAGGGACGCAGATACGCAGTATTTT.

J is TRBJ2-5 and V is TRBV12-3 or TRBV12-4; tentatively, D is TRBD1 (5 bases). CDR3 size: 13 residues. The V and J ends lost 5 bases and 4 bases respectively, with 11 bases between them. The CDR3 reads CASSPTARETQYF. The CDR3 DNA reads TGTGCCAGCAGTCCGACAGCACGAGAGACCCAGTACTTC.

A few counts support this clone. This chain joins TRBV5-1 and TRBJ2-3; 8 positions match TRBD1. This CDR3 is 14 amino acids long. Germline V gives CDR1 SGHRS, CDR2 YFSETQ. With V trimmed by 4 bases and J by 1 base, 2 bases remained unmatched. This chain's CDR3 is CASSPDRGTDTQYF. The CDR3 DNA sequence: TGCGCCAGCAGCCCGGACAGGGGCACAGATACGCAGTATTTT.

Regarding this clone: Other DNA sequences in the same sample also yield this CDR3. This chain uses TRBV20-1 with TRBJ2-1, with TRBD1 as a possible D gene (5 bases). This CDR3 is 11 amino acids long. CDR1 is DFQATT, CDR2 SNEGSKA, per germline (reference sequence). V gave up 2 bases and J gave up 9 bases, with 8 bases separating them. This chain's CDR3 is CSARRQIEQFF. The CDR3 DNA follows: TGCAGTGCTAGACGACAGATTGAGCAGTTCTTC.

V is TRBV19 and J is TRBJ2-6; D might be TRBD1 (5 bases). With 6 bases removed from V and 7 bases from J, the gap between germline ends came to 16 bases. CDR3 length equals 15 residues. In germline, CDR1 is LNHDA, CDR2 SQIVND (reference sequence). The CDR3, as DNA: TGTGCCAGTAGGATTGACAGCCATCGAGCCAACGTCCTGACTTTC. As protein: CASRIDSHRANVLTF.

CDR3 residues: CASGGSGRGAYEQYF. CDR3 DNA sequence: TGCGCCAGCGGAGGTAGCGGGAGAGGAGCCTACGAGCAGTACTTC. The gene calls are TRBV4-1 and TRBJ2-7; 9 bases map to TRBD2. V shed 8 bases, J shed 2 bases, and the junction held 10 bases outside the gene matches. The germline CDR1 and CDR2 sequences are MGHRA and YSYEKL. The CDR3 loop spans 15 amino acids.

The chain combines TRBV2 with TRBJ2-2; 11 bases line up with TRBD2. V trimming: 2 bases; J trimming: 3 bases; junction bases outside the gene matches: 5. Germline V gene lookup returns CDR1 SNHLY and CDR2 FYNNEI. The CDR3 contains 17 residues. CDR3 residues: CASSETGLAGYTGELFF. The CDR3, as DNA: TGTGCCAGCAGTGAAACAGGACTAGCGGGTTACACCGGGGAGCTGTTTTTT.

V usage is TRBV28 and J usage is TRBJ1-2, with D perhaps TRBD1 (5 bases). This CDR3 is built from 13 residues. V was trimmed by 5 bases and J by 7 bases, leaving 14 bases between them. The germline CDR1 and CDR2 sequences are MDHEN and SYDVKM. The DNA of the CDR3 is TGTGCCAGCAGTCCGATGGACAAAGTTGGCTACACCTTC. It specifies CASSPMDKVGYTF.

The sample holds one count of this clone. The CDR3 DNA reads as TGTGCCAGCGGGCCGGATACGCAGTATTTT. Amino acids: CASGPDTQYF. The gene calls are TRBV9 and TRBJ2-3; no clear D gene. This CDR3 has 10 residues. CDR1 is SGDLS and CDR2 is YYNGEE in the germline V gene. Trimming left V 7 bases short and J 6 bases short, with 6 bases between. Looking up the rest from reference TRBV9 and TRBJ2-3 gives the full variable domain: DSGVTQTPKHLITATGQRVTLRCSPRSGDLSVYWYQQSLDQGLQFLIQYYNGEERAKGNILERFSAQQFPDLHSELNLSSLELGDSALYFCASGPDTQYFGPGTRLTVL.

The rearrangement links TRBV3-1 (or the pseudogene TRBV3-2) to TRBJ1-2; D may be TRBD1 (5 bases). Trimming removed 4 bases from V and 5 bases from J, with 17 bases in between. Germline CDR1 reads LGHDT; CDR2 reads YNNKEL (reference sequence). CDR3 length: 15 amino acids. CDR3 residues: CASSPTAGTVYGYTF. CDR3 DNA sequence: TGTGCCAGCAGCCCCACTGCAGGGACTGTTTATGGCTACACCTTC.

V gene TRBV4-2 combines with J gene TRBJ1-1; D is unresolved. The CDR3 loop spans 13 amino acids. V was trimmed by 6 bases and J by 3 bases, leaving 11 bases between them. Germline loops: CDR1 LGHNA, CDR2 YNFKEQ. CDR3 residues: CASRIVGDTEAFF. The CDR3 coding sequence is TGTGCCAGCAGAATAGTAGGAGACACTGAAGCTTTCTTT.

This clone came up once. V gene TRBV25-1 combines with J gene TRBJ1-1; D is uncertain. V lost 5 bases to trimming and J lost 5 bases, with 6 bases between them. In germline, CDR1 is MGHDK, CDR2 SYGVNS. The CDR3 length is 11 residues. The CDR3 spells CASSPGTEAFF. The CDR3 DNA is TGTGCCAGCAGTCCGGGAACTGAAGCTTTCTTT.

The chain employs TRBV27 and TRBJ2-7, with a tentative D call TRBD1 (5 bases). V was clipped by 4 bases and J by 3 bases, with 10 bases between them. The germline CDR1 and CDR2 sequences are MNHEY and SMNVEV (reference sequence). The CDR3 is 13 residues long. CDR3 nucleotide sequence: TGTGCCAGCAGTTCCCAGGGCCACTACGAGCAGTACTTC. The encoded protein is CASSSQGHYEQYF.

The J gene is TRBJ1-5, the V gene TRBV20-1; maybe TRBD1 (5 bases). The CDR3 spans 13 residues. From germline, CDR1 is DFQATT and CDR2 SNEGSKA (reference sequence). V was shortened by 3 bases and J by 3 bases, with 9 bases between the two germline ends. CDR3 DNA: TGCAGTGCTAGTGCGGGACTCAATCAGCCCCAGCATTTT. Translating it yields CSASAGLNQPQHF.

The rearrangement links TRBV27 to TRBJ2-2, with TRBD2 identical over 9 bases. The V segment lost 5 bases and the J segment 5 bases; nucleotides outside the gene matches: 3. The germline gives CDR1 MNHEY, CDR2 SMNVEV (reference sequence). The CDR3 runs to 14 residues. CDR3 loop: CASSLAGGTGELFF. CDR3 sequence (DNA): TGTGCCAGCAGTCTGGCGGGGGGGACCGGGGAGCTGTTTTTT.